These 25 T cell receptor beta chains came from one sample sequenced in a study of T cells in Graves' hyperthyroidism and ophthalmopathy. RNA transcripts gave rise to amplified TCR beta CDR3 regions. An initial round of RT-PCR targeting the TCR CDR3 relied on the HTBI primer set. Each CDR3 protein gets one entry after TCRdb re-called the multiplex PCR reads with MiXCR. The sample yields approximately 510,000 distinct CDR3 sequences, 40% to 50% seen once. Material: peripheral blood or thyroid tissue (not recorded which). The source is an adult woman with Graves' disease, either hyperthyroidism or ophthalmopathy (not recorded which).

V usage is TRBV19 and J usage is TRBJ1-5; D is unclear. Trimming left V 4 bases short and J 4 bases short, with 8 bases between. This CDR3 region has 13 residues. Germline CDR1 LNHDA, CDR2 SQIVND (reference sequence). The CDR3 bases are TGTGCCAGTAGTACTCGGGGTAATCAGCCCCAGCATTTT. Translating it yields CASSTRGNQPQHF.

The CDR3 DNA reads TGTGCCAGCAGCTCCCAGGGGGCGAGGTATGGCTACACCTTC. Amino acid sequence: CASSSQGARYGYTF. This sequence joins TRBV7-2 and TRBJ1-2, with 8 bases lining up with TRBD1. Germline CDR1 reads SGHTA; CDR2 reads FQGNSA. This CDR3 region has 14 residues. Trimming took 4 bases from V and 5 from J; bases not matched to a gene: 6.

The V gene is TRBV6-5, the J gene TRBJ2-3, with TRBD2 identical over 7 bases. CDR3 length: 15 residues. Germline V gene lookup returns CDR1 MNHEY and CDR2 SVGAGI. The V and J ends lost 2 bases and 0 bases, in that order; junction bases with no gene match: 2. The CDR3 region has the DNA TGTGCCAGCAGTTACGGGGGACTAAGCACAGATACGCAGTATTTT. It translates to CASSYGGLSTDTQYF.

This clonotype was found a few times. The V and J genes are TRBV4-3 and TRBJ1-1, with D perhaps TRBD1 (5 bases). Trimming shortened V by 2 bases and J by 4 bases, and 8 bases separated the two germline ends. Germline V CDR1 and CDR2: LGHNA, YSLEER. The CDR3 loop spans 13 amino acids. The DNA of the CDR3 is TGCGCCAGCAGCCAACAAAGGGGCACTGAAGCTTTCTTT. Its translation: CASSQQRGTEAFF.

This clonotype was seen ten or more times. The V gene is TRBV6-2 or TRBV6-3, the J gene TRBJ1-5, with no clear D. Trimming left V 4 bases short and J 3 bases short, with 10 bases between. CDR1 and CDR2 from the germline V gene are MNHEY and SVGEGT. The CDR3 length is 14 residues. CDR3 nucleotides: TGTGCCAGCAGTTCGGGGAACCTCAATCAGCCCCAGCATTTT. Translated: CASSSGNLNQPQHF.

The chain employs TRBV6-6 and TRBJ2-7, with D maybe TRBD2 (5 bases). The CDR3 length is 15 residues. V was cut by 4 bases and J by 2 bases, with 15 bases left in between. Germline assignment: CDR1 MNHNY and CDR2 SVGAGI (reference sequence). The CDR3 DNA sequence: TGTGCCAGCAGTTCCGAGGGCCGTAAAGCCTACGAGCAGTACTTC. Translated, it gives CASSSEGRKAYEQYF.

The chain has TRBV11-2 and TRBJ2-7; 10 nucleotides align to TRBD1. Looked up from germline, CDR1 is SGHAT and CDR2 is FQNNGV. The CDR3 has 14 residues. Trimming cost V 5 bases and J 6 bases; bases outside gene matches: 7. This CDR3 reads CASSLWDRGVEQYF. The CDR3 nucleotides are TGTGCCAGCAGCCTGTGGGACAGGGGTGTCGAGCAGTACTTC.

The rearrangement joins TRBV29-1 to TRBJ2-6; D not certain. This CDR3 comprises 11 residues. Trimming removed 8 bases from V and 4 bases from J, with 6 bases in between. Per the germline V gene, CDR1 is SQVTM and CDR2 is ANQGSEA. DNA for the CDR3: TGCAGCCACCGAGGGGCCAACGTCCTGACTTTC. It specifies CSHRGANVLTF.

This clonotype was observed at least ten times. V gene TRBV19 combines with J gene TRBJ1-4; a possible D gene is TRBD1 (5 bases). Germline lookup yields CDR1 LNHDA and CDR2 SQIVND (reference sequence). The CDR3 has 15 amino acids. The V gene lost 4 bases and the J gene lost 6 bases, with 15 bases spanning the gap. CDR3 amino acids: CASSTGPRVDEKLFF. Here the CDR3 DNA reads TGTGCCAGTAGTACGGGACCCCGGGTTGATGAAAAACTGTTTTTT.

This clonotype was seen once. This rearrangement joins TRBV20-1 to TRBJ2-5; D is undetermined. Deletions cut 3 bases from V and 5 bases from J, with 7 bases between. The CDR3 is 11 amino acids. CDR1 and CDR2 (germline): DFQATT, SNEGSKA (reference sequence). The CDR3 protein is CSARGKETQYF. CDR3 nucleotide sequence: TGCAGTGCTAGGGGCAAGGAGACCCAGTACTTC.

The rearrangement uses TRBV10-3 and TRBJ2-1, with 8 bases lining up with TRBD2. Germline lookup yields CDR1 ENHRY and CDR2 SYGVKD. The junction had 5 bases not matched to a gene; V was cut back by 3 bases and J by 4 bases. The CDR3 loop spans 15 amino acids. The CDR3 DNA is TGTGCCATCAGTGACGGCGGGAGGACGTACAATGAGCAGTTCTTC. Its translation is CAISDGGRTYNEQFF.

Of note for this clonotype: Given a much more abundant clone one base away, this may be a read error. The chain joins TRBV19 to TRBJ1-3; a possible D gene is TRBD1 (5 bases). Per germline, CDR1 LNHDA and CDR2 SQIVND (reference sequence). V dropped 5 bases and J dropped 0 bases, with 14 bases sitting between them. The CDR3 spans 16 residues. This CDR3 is CASSSGAVLSGNTIYF. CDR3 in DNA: TGTGCCAGTAGTTCCGGGGCAGTTCTCTCTGGAAACACCATATATTTT.

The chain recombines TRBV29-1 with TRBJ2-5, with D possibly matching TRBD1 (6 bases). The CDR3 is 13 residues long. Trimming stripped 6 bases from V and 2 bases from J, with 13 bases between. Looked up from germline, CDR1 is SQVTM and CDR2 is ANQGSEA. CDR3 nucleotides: TGCAGCGTGGGACAAGGCGGACAAGAGACCCAGTACTTC. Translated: CSVGQGGQETQYF.

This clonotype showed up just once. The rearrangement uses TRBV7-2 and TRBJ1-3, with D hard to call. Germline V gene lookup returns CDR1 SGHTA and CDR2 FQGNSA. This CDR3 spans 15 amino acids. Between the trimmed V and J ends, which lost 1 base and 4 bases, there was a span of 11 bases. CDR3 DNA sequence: TGTGCCAGCAGCTTAGGGGTGACTTTAGGAAACACCATATATTTT. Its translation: CASSLGVTLGNTIYF. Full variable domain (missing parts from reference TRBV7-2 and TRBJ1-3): GAGVSQSPSNKVTEKGKDVELRCDPISGHTALYWYRQSLGQGLEFLIYFQGNSAPDKSGLPSDRFSAERTGGSVSTLTIQRTQQEDSAVYLCASSLGVTLGNTIYFGEGSWLTVV.

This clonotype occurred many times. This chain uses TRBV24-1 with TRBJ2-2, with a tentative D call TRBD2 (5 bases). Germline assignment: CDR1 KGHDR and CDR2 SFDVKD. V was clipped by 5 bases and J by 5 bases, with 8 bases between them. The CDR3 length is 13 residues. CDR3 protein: CATSARRTGELFF. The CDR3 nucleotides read TGTGCCACCAGTGCGAGGAGGACCGGGGAGCTGTTTTTT.

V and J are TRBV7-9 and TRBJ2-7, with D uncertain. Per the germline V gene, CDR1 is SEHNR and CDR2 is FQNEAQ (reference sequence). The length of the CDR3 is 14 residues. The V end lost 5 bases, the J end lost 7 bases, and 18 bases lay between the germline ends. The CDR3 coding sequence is TGTGCCAGCAGCCCGATCGGGTGGACCGGGGAGCAGTACTTC. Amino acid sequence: CASSPIGWTGEQYF.

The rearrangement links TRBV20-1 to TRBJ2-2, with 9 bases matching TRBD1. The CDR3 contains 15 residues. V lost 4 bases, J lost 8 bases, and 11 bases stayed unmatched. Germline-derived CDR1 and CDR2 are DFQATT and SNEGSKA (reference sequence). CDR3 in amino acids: CSAMGQGGVWGELFF. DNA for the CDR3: TGCAGTGCTATGGGACAGGGTGGAGTTTGGGGGGAGCTGTTTTTT.

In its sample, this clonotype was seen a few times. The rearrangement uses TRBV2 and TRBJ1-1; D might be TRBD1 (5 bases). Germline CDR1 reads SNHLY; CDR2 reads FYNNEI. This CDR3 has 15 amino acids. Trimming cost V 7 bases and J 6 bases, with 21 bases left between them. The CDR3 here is CASIPPGLGMSEAFF. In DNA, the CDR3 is TGTGCCAGCATTCCTCCGGGACTAGGGATGTCTGAAGCTTTCTTT.

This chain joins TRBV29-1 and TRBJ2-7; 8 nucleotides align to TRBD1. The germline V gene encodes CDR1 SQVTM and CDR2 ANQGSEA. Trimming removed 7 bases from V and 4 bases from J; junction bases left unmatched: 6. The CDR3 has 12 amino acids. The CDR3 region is CSGGTGLYEQYF. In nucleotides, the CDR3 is TGCAGCGGAGGGACAGGCTTGTACGAGCAGTACTTC.

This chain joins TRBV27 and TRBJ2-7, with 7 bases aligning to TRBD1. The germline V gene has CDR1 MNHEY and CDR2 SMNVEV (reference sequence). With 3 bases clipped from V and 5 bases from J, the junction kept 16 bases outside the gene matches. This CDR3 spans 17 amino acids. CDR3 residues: CASSFGVIGGWLDEQYF. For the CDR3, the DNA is TGTGCCAGCAGTTTTGGCGTCATAGGGGGCTGGCTGGACGAGCAGTACTTC.

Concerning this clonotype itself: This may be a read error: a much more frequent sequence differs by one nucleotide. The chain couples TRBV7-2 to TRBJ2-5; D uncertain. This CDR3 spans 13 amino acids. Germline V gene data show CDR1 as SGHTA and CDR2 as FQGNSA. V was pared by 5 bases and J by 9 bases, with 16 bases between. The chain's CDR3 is CASSREWSEAQYF. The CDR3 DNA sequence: TGTGCCAGCAGCCGCGAGTGGTCCGAGGCCCAGTACTTC.

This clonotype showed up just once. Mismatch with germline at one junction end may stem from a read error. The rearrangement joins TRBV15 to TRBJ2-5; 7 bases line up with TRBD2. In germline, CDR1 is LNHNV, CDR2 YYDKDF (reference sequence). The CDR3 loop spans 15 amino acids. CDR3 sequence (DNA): TGTGCCACCAGCAGAGATCTTCGGGAGGAAGAGGCCCAGTACTTC. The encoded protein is CATSRDLREEEAQYF.

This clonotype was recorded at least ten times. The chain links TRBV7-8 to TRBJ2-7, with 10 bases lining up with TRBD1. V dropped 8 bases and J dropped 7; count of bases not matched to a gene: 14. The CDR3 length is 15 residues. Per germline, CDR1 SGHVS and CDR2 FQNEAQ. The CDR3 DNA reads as TGTGCCAGCTACCAGGGGGGACAGGGGTTACGGGAGCAGTACTTC. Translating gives CASYQGGQGLREQYF.

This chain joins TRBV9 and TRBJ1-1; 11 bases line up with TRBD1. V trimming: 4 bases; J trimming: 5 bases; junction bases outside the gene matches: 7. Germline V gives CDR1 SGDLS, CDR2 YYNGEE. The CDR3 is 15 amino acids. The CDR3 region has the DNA TGTGCCAGCAGCCTAGGACAGGGGGCTCGGACTGAAGCTTTCTTT. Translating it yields CASSLGQGARTEAFF.

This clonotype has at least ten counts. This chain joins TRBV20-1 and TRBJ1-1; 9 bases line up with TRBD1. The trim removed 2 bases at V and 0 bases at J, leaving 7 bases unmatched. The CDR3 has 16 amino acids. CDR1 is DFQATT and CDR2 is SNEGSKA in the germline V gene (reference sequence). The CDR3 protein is CSARRTGAEVNTEAFF. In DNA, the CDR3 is TGCAGTGCTAGAAGGACAGGGGCCGAAGTGAACACTGAAGCTTTCTTT.